These 20 T cell receptor beta chains were all obtained from the same sample, sequenced in a study of T cells expressing NK-cell markers. One entry per CDR3 protein, without DNA, is what TCRdb gives after re-calling the 5' RACE reads. The table for this sample gives around 380,000 distinct CDR3 sequences. Sequencing was performed on blood T cells: a sorted CD56 or NKG2C T cell subset, CD4+ or CD8+ T cells, or bulk PBMC T cells (not recorded which). The receptor source for this set is a woman aged 45 to 65 in good health.

The chain couples TRBV24-1 to TRBJ2-3; TCRdb proposes TRBD1, but this gene call is untestable without DNA. Looked up from germline, CDR1 is KGHDR and CDR2 is SFDVKD. The CDR3 length is 16 residues. The CDR3 spells CATSIDRDRSADTQYF.

The chain employs TRBV5-1 and TRBJ1-5; TCRdb's D call of TRBD1 is untestable without DNA. Germline V gene sequence: CDR1 SGHRS, CDR2 YFSETQ. This CDR3 comprises 14 residues. CDR3 amino acids: CASRVGGGDQPQHF.

The chain joins TRBV7-8 to TRBJ1-5; TCRdb indicates TRBD1, and absent DNA this call remains unverified. CDR1 and CDR2 from the germline V gene are SGHVS and FQNEAQ. The CDR3 extends over 17 amino acids. The CDR3 here is CASSLGRGGSGNQPQHF.

The V gene is TRBV20-1, the J gene TRBJ2-1; the TCRdb D gene call, TRBD2, has no DNA to confirm it. This CDR3 comprises 13 residues. Germline CDR1 DFQATT, CDR2 SNEGSKA (reference sequence). CDR3 amino acids: CSARGGPVNEQFF.

V is TRBV12-3 or TRBV12-4 and J is TRBJ1-2; TCRdb proposes TRBD1, but this gene call is untestable without DNA. There are 14 residues in the CDR3. The CDR3 is CASSLVGTGYGYTF.

J is TRBJ2-3 and V is TRBV30. The CDR3 has 14 residues. Germline V gene lookup returns CDR1 GTSNPN and CDR2 SVGIG (reference sequence). CDR3 residues: CAWSVLLFTDTQYF.

This chain uses TRBV11-2 with TRBJ2-3; the TCRdb D gene call, TRBD2, has no DNA to confirm it. Germline V gene data show CDR1 as SGHAT and CDR2 as FQNNGV. The CDR3 has 19 amino acids. CDR3 residues: CASSLGPERAGGLADTQYF.

The chain employs TRBV4-1 and TRBJ2-2; as DNA is missing, the TRBD1 call by TCRdb cannot be tested. The CDR3 spans 14 residues. The germline gives CDR1 MGHRA, CDR2 YSYEKL. The chain's CDR3 is CASSYYSGTGELFF.

The J gene is TRBJ2-2, the V gene TRBV18. CDR1 is KGHSH and CDR2 is LQKENI in the germline V gene. This CDR3 comprises 16 residues. Here the CDR3 reads CASSPPAVGYTGELFF.

This chain connects TRBV6-6 to TRBJ2-2. The germline gives CDR1 MNHNY, CDR2 SVGAGI (reference sequence). This CDR3 contains 13 residues. The CDR3 loop reads CASTMGNTGELFF.

This rearrangement joins TRBV7-9 to TRBJ2-1; TCRdb's D call of TRBD2 is untestable without DNA. The CDR3 has 15 amino acids. The V gene's germline CDR1 is SEHNR and CDR2 FQNEAQ (reference sequence). CDR3 region: CASTKGHERDNEQFF. Drawing the rest from reference TRBV7-9 and TRBJ2-1, the complete variable domain is DTGVSQNPRHKITKRGQNVTFRCDPISEHNRLYWYRQTLGQGPEFLTYFQNEAQLEKSRLLSDRFSAERPKGSFSTLEIQRTEQGDSAMYLCASTKGHERDNEQFFGPGTRLTVL.

The chain uses TRBV4-1 and TRBJ1-1; lacking DNA, the TRBD1 call made by TCRdb goes unchecked. Germline CDR1 is MGHRA and CDR2 is YSYEKL. The CDR3 consists of 17 residues. CDR3 amino acids: CASSQNQEGHSGTEAFF.

The CDR3 loop is CASGLVVQGRARNEQFF. The chain carries TRBV12-5 and TRBJ2-1; without DNA, the TCRdb call of TRBD2 cannot be checked. CDR1 and CDR2 (germline): LGHNT, FRNRAP. The CDR3 sequence is 17 residues long.

The gene calls are TRBV20-1 and TRBJ1-5. Germline values: CDR1 DFQATT, CDR2 SNEGSKA (reference sequence). The CDR3 length is 12 residues. CDR3 protein: CSGTYSNQPQHF.

This chain connects TRBV30 to TRBJ2-1. The germline gives CDR1 GTSNPN, CDR2 SVGIG (reference sequence). There are 12 residues in the CDR3. This CDR3 is CAWSVRSGEQFF. Full variable domain (remainder filled in from reference TRBV30 and TRBJ2-1): SQTIHQWPATLVQPVGSPLSLECTVEGTSNPNLYWYRQAAGRGLQLLFYSVGIGQISSEVPQNLSASRPQDRQFILSSKKLLLSDSGFYLCAWSVRSGEQFFGPGTRLTVL.

This chain links TRBV5-6 with TRBJ2-2; checking the TCRdb D call of TRBD1 is not possible without DNA. Germline V gene data show CDR1 as SGHDT and CDR2 as YYEEEE. The CDR3 length is 13 residues. CDR3 sequence reads: CASSYTGDGELFF.

V usage is TRBV7-8 and J usage is TRBJ1-6. The CDR3 is 14 residues long. Per germline, CDR1 SGHVS and CDR2 FQNEAQ. CDR3: CASRQKQINSPLHF. The whole variable domain, remainder taken from reference TRBV7-8 and TRBJ1-6, is GAGVSQSPRYKVAKRGQDVALRCDPISGHVSLFWYQQALGQGPEFLTYFQNEAQLDKSGLPSDRFFAERPEGSVSTLKIQRTQQEDSAVYLCASRQKQINSPLHFGNGTRLTVT.

The J gene is TRBJ2-3, the V gene TRBV3-1; there is no DNA to check the TCRdb D call of TRBD1. From germline, CDR1 is LGHDT and CDR2 YNNKEL (reference sequence). This CDR3 spans 15 amino acids. This CDR3 reads CASSQDGRVTDTQYF.

The chain links TRBV20-1 to TRBJ2-3; TCRdb gives TRBD2 as the D gene, but with no DNA this cannot be confirmed. CDR3 length: 11 amino acids. Germline CDR1 reads DFQATT; CDR2 reads SNEGSKA (reference sequence). CDR3 protein: CSALLAGTQYF.

The chain recombines TRBV12-3 or TRBV12-4 with TRBJ2-1; TCRdb names TRBD1, which stays unverified in the absence of DNA. This CDR3 is built from 16 residues. This CDR3 is CASTNSRGSSYNEQFF.